This TCR beta chain emerged from a study of cytomegalovirus exposure and HLA in healthy donors. For the study at large: The same platform was used for the 95 to 150 validation repertoires and the approximately 670 first-cohort repertoires, a later analysis reported.

Produced via immunoSEQ multiplex PCR; TCRdb's table is partial and in-frame only. In the table there are about 160,000 clones, around 85% of which are singletons. This clone has more than one count but fewer than ten. Its target is not known. V lost 0 bases and J 7 bases, leaving 10 bases between the germline ends. This CDR3 has 15 amino acids. Germline V gene lookup returns CDR1 LGHNA and CDR2 YSLEER. Study findings and constraints: Subsequent analysis of the 120 or so validation repertoires found a tendency for first-cohort TCR clusters to co-occur. The majority of TCR sequences were rare, yet some public TCRs appeared in many donors. It was 150 to 200 TCR beta chains that were listed as cytomegalovirus-associated.

The V and J genes are TRBV4-3 and TRBJ1-6, with D unclear. The receptor comes from a man aged 30 to 39 in good health and CMV-seropositive. The source material was PBMCs. The CDR3 DNA reads as TGCGCCAGCAGCCAAGATCTACAGAGAAATTCACCCCTCCACTTT. As protein: CASSQDLQRNSPLHF.